This T cell receptor beta chain was identified during a study of immune characterization of retroperitoneal liposarcoma. TCRdb reprocessed the PCR reads with MiXCR, giving one entry per CDR3 protein. The sample has over 9,500 distinct CDR3 sequences, around half seen once; the top ten hold about 9.4%. The CDR3 covers 12 residues. The ends were cut back, 6 bases at V and 10 bases at J, with 13 bases in the middle. Germline V gene data show CDR1 as MNHNS and CDR2 as SASEGT. This clonotype has only a few counts. The sequenced sample was tumor tissue. The chain combines TRBV6-1 with TRBJ2-1; tentatively, D is TRBD1 (6 bases). This sequence originates from a female donor with retroperitoneal liposarcoma. The CDR3 loop is CASRQGSYEQFF. The CDR3 nucleotides are TGTGCCAGCAGACAGGGCTCCTACGAGCAGTTCTTC.